This TCR beta chain originates from a study of regulatory T cells in long-lasting Graves disease (dated by TCRdb to about 2021). For context, the study as a whole: In the newly diagnosed Graves' disease group, patients had been taking antithyroid drugs for less than 3 months. The study was conducted in China and was registered as a clinical trial. TCR sequencing covered around 13 persistent and about 20 newly diagnosed Graves' disease patients, around 33 samples in total. This study used TCR sequencing and RNA sequencing of peripheral blood to compare persistent Graves' disease patients against newly diagnosed Graves' disease patients. Study-wide conclusions, independent of this receptor: Lower TCR Shannon entropy and fewer highly expanded clones were observed in persistent Graves' disease patients than in newly diagnosed patients, which suggested clonal expansion. The small sample size was acknowledged by the authors as a limitation that may reduce accuracy. Peripheral blood alone was examined, since thyroid tissue, which constituted the primary lesion, could not be accessed. Sequencing and analysis were restricted to the TCR beta chain. A larger number of public clonotypes was shared among persistent patients (more than 2,500) than among newly diagnosed patients (around 970). TRBV28, TRBJ1-2 and TRBJ2-5 were preferentially used in persistent disease, while TRBV20-1 and TRBJ2-1 were favored in newly diagnosed disease.

Interpreted using the paper, the time point label stands for: newly diagnosed GD, antithyroid drugs for less than 3 months. For both TCR sequencing and RNA sequencing, RNA was extracted from PBMCs using TRIzol. Graves' disease was diagnosed according to American Thyroid Association guidelines. Patients were recruited from an endocrinology department in Xi'an, China. Each patient gave about 8.1 milliliters of peripheral blood, collected in an EDTA anticoagulant tube. PBMCs were isolated by Ficoll Paque Plus density gradient separation without further T cell sorting. An Agilent 2100 Bioanalyzer and agarose gel were used to assess RNA quality, and a NanoDrop 2000 was used to measure RNA concentration. There are many counts of this clonotype. Its antigen is not yet known. No much larger clone is present one base from it, and per-base qualities are unavailable. Per the germline V gene (reference sequence), DFQATT is the CDR1 and SNEGSKA is the CDR2. Germline trimming amounts to 6 bases on V and 5 bases on J, with 10 as the count of junction bases outside the gene matches. From the cysteine through the phenylalanine, the CDR3 covers 15 amino acids. Only CDR3 DNA remains: 45 bases, in frame from the first base.

The method behind the library was multiplex PCR. Reads for this sample came from an Illumina HiSeq 4000. CDR3 regions were amplified by Arm-PCR with iRepertoire HTBI primers to construct TCR beta libraries. Before sequencing, the PCR products went through gel purification. Per the original workflow: A total of 62 TRBV and some 13 TRBJ segments were identified across samples and were used for gene usage analysis of CDR3 amino acid clonotypes. COPE and FqMerger were used to merge filtered high-quality paired reads into contigs. Contigs were aligned with BLAST to IMGT TRBV, TRBD and TRBJ reference genes, and CDR3 was defined per IMGT. Highly expanded clones were defined as clonotypes with a frequency above 0.1%. Repertoire diversity was measured by Shannon entropy, and V-J evenness by the Gini coefficient. Clonotypes shared by more than one individual were considered public. TCRdb itself trimmed the public reads at Q25 with fastp, ran MiXCR and retained productive beta chains. Each record represents a unique CDR3 protein, reported with the most common genes and DNA among its rows. These V and J calls derive from TCRdb rather than the authors' analysis. Counted in this sample were roughly 380,000 distinct CDR3 sequences; about 14% of them appeared once. The ten largest clonotypes hold about 20% of the sample.

The sequence derives from a female donor with Graves disease. The sequence links TRBV20-1 to TRBJ1-6; a stretch of 7 junction bases matches TRBD1. The sample here was peripheral blood mononuclear cells (PBMCs), taken at new diagnosis, from a patient treated with antithyroid drugs. The CDR3 is CSAPDRDPNNSPLHF. The DNA sequence reads TGCAGTGCCCCCGACAGGGATCCCAATAATTCACCCCTCCACTTT.